The next 15 T cell receptor beta chains were all read from a single sample in a study of blood T cell repertoires in COVID-19. Profiled with immunoSEQ multiplex PCR; TCRdb holds only in-frame clones, not every one. The repertoire has 150,000 or so clones, 70% to 85% of them found once; the top ten carry over 25%. Specimen: peripheral blood. These receptors originate from a woman aged 60-75 years with acute or convalescent COVID-19.

V gene TRBV7-3 combines with J gene TRBJ2-5; a weak D match, TRBD2 (6 bases). V was trimmed by 2 bases and J by 1 base, leaving 8 bases between them. Per the germline V gene, CDR1 is SGHTA and CDR2 is FQGTGA. There are 14 residues in the CDR3. CDR3 DNA: TGTGCCAGCAGCTTAGGGGGGACCCAAGAGACCCAGTACTTC. This gives the protein CASSLGGTQETQYF. Full variable domain (outside the CDR3, taken from reference TRBV7-3 and TRBJ2-5): GAGVSQTPSNKVTEKGKYVELRCDPISGHTALYWYRQSLGQGPEFLIYFQGTGAADDSGLPNDRFFAVRPEGSVSTLKIQRTERGDSAVYLCASSLGGTQETQYFGPGTRLLVL.

This chain joins TRBV2 and TRBJ2-1, with D hard to call. Germline-derived CDR1 and CDR2 are SNHLY and FYNNEI. The V gene lost 3 bases and the J gene lost 0 bases, with 9 bases spanning the gap. This CDR3 comprises 15 residues. CDR3 in DNA: TGTGCCAGCAGTGAGGTGTCTAGCTCCTACAATGAGCAGTTCTTC. Protein: CASSEVSSSYNEQFF.

This clone has just a few counts. This chain uses TRBV5-1 with TRBJ1-2; 7 nucleotides align to TRBD1. CDR3 length: 13 amino acids. Trimming cost V 5 bases and J 8 bases; bases outside gene matches: 9. The germline V gene encodes CDR1 SGHRS and CDR2 YFSETQ. The CDR3 here is CASSFDRVGGYTF. The CDR3 DNA reads TGCGCCAGCAGTTTTGACAGGGTTGGCGGCTACACCTTC.

In this sample, this clone turned up once. Other DNA sequences of this sample code for an identical CDR3. J is TRBJ1-2 and V is TRBV27; possible D gene TRBD1, 6 bases. V lost 0 bases to trimming and J lost 0 bases, with 8 bases between them. CDR1 MNHEY and CDR2 SMNVEV come from the germline V gene (reference sequence). There are 15 residues in the CDR3. The CDR3 DNA sequence: TGTGCCAGCAGTTTATCCGGGACAACTAACTATGGCTACACCTTC. This gives the protein CASSLSGTTNYGYTF.

This clone was seen only once. The chain uses TRBV6-6 and TRBJ1-1; D remains unclear. Trimming cost V 5 bases and J 2 bases, with 15 bases left between them. This CDR3 is built from 15 residues. Germline CDR1 is MNHNY and CDR2 is SVGAGI (reference sequence). This chain's CDR3 is CASSLLVTSNTEAFF. CDR3 sequence (DNA): TGTGCCAGCAGTCTACTTGTGACAAGCAACACTGAAGCTTTCTTT.

The V call is TRBV6-5, the J call TRBJ1-3, with D uncertain. Germline lookup yields CDR1 MNHEY and CDR2 SVGAGI. This CDR3 spans 16 amino acids. The V and J ends lost 0 bases and 1 base respectively, with 10 bases between them. CDR3 bases: TGTGCCAGCAGTTACTCGATGCACTTATCTGGAAACACCATATATTTT. Translation: CASSYSMHLSGNTIYF.

The chain links TRBV2 to TRBJ1-2, with a weak D call TRBD1 (6 bases). Deletions cut 9 bases from V and 0 bases from J, with 20 bases between. Germline V gene data show CDR1 as SNHLY and CDR2 as FYNNEI. The CDR3 contains 16 residues. The CDR3 coding sequence is TGTGCCAGTCCAAAGGAGGCAGGGGCTACTAACTATGGCTACACCTTC. It yields the protein CASPKEAGATNYGYTF.

V is TRBV6-1 and J is TRBJ1-5; TRBD1 might be the D (6 bases). Germline CDR1 MNHNS, CDR2 SASEGT. The ends were cut back, 4 bases at V and 4 bases at J, with 17 bases in the middle. The CDR3 sequence is 16 residues long. CDR3 residues: CASSVSGQLGNQPQHF. CDR3 nucleotide sequence: TGTGCCAGCAGTGTTTCTGGACAGCTAGGAAATCAGCCCCAGCATTTT.

The rearrangement links TRBV7-2 to TRBJ2-1; 14 bases are a match to TRBD2. Germline V CDR1 and CDR2: SGHTA, FQGNSA. Trimming removed 3 bases from V and 8 bases from J; junction bases left unmatched: 9. This CDR3 contains 17 residues. The DNA for the CDR3 is TGTGCCAGCAGCTTGGAAGGACTAGCGGGGGGAAGGGATGAGCAGTTCTTC. Translated, it gives CASSLEGLAGGRDEQFF.

The J gene is TRBJ2-7, the V gene TRBV19, with 10 bases lining up with TRBD2. The CDR3 covers 15 residues. Trimming took 5 bases from V and 3 from J; bases not matched to a gene: 7. CDR1 LNHDA and CDR2 SQIVND come from the germline V gene (reference sequence). In DNA form, the CDR3 reads TGTGCCAGTAGTCCCGCTAGCGGGGGCGGCTACGAGCAGTACTTC. Residues: CASSPASGGGYEQYF.

In its sample, this clone was seen a few times. The chain employs TRBV21-1 and TRBJ2-2; no DNA check was done on the table's D call, TRBD1. TRBV21-1 is described as a pseudogene. CDR3 length equals 16 residues. CDR3 amino acids: CASSKARTTNTGELFF. The CDR3 DNA follows: TGTGCCAGCAGCAAAGCTAGGACAACAAACACCGGGGAGCTGTTTTTT.

The V call is TRBV30, the J call TRBJ2-5, with 11 bases fitting TRBD2. The junction had 2 bases not matched to a gene; V was cut back by 2 bases and J by 3 bases. CDR1 GTSNPN and CDR2 SVGIG come from the germline V gene (reference sequence). The CDR3 sequence is 14 residues long. CDR3 nucleotides: TGTGCCTGGAGTCGGGGACTAGCGGAAGAGACCCAGTACTTC. This codes for CAWSRGLAEETQYF.

The chain employs TRBV30 and TRBJ2-1; D is perhaps TRBD1 (5 bases). This CDR3 contains 11 residues. Germline assignment: CDR1 GTSNPN and CDR2 SVGIG (reference sequence). V was cut by 2 bases and J by 9 bases, with 8 bases left in between. The CDR3 nucleotides read TGTGCCTGGAGTACTCAGGGTGAGCAGTTCTTC. Its translation: CAWSTQGEQFF.

This clone was seen a handful of times. This chain joins TRBV5-8 and TRBJ1-6; 12 bases agree with TRBD1. Trimming at V came to 3 bases and at J to 8 bases, leaving 3 bases not matched to a gene. The germline V gene has CDR1 SGHTS and CDR2 YDEGEE. The CDR3 extends over 15 amino acids. The CDR3 DNA sequence: TGTGCCAGCAGCTGGGGGACAGGGGGCTATTCACCCCTCCACTTT. Translation gives CASSWGTGGYSPLHF.

V gene TRBV5-1 combines with J gene TRBJ1-2; TRBD1 matches 7 bases. The V gene end was trimmed by 2 bases and the J gene end by 4 bases; junction bases not matched to a gene: 5. The length of the CDR3 is 14 residues. Per germline, CDR1 SGHRS and CDR2 YFSETQ. CDR3 sequence (DNA): TGCGCCAGCAGCTTAGGCGGGACAGCCTATGGCTACACCTTC. Protein sequence: CASSLGGTAYGYTF.